This TCR beta chain was sequenced during a study of shared clonotypes between healthy human individuals. Germline values: CDR1 SQVTM, CDR2 ANQGSEA. The CDR3 has 16 residues. Trimming cost V 3 bases and J 7 bases; bases outside gene matches: 15. CD45RO-negative, CCR7-selected cells formed the naive CD8 fraction, which excluded terminally differentiated effector memory CD45RA+ cells. Here immunoSEQ multiplex PCR was the method, and the copy in TCRdb shows in-frame clones only, minus some. The data hold about 2 million clones, with roughly 95% observed a single time. V usage is TRBV29-1 and J usage is TRBJ2-1, with TRBD1 matching 7 bases. The specimen sequenced was naive CD8+ T cells sorted from blood. This TCR was recovered from a man between 18 and 29 years old in good health. The CDR3 here is CSVDLPGTEVRNEQFF. In DNA, the CDR3 is TGCAGCGTTGATTTGCCCGGGACAGAAGTGAGGAATGAGCAGTTCTTC.